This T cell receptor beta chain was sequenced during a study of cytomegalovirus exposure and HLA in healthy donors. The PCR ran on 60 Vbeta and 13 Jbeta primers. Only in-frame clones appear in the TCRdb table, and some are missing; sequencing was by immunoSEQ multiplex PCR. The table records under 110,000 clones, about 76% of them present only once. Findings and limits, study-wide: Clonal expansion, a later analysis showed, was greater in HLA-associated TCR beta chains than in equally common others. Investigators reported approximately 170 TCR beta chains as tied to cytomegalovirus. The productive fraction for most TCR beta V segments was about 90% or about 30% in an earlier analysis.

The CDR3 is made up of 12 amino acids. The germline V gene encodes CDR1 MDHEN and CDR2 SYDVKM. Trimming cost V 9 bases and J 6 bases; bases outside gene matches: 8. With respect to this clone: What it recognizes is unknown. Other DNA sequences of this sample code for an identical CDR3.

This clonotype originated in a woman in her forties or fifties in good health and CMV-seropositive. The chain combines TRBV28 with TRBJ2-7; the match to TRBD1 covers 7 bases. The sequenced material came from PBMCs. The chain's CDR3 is CASRDRVVEQYF. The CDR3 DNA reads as TGTGCCAGTAGAGACAGGGTCGTCGAGCAGTACTTC.